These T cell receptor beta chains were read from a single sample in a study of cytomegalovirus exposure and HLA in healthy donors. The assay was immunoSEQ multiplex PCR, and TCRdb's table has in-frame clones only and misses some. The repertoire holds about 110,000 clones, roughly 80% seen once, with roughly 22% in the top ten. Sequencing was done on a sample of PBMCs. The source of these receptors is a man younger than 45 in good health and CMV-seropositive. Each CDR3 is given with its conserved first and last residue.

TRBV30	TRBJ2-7	CAWDKGIAYEQYF
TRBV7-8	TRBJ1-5	CASSFRGHSNQPQHF
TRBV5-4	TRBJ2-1	CASSLGQGGRWFYEQFF
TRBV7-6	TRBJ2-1	CASSLSLNNEQFF
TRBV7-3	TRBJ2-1	CASSLLALGNEQFF
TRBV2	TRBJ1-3	CASSESTGLGNTIYF
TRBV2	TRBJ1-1	CASSDLSRRIWAFF
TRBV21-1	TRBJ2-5	CASRVRVITGTGYETQYF
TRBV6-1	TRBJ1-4	CASSGLYGTGSRSGEKLFF
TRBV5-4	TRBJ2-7	CASSPGTSASEQYF
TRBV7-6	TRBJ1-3	CASSLGRHFSGNTIYF
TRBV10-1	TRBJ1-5	CAILTGDQPQHF
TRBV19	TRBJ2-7	CASSTWAGAMGSYEQYF
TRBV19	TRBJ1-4	CASSAANEKLFF
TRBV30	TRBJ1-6	CAWSLTGSNSPLHF
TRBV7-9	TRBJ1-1	CASSQRAGRGNTEAFF
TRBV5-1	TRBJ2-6	CASSPRGGYYSGANVLTF
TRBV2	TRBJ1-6	CASSGHSPLHF
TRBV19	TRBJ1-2	CASSLRQEAGYGYTF
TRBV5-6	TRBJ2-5	CASSFTRTGDLFQETQYF
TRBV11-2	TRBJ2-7	CASSRTGTGIFEQYF
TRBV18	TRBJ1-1	CASSPWQNLEAFF
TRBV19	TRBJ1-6	CASRTGTGYNSPLHF
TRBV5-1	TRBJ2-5	CASSQNAGLAGVETQYF
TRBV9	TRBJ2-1	CASSVAVSGGDYNEQFF
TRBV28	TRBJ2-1	CASHNRRESGNEQFF
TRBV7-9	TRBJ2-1	CASSLAAGESNEQFF
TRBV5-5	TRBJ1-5	CASSPTRINQPQHF
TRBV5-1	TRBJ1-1	CASSLDRANTEAFF
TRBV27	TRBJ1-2	CASSLTGVANYGYTF
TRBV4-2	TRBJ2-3	CASSQEKGLGTDTQYF
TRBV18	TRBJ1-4	CASSPHRDRGNEKLFF
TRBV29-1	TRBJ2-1	CSVGSFNEQFF
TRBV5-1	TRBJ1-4	CASRQTGIRTRGTNEKLFF
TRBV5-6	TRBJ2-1	CASSRDLGTSGNGCLF
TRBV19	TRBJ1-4	CASSIDGGRGKLFF
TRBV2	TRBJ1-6	CASSEGWGESSPLHF
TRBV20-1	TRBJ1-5	CSATVNQPQHF
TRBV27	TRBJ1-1	CASSGRQGTEAFF
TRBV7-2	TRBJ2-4	CASSRMEGGFIQYF
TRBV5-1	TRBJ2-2	CASSLPGGSTGELFF
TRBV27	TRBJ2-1	CASSTSGFEQFF
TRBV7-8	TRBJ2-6	CASSDLAGEGGANVLTF
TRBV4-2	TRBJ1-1	CASSQDSVSTEAFF
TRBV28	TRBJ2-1	CATEGGQGPHNEQFF
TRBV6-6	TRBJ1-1	CASSNMGRMDEAFF
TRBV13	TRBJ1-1	CASSSELGLNTEAFF
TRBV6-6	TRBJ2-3	CASRWREGQADTQYF